The rows below give T cell receptor beta chains drawn from one sample of a study of blood T cell repertoires in COVID-19. Using immunoSEQ multiplex PCR, the repertoire was profiled, and TCRdb retains in-frame clones only, with some absent. The sample carries some 410,000 clones, roughly 90% recorded once. The material sequenced was PBMCs or T cells enriched from blood (not recorded which). These receptors were taken from a woman between 25 and 40 years old with acute COVID-19. CDR3s include the opening cysteine and the closing phenylalanine or tryptophan. The order of the fields is clone size, D gene, J gene, V gene, CDR3 DNA, CDR3 protein. A D gene is named only where the DNA matches it firmly. Only part of the rows carry a size: once, few, many, or a class if the clone is expanded.

NA,TRBD1,TRBJ1-6,TRBV2,TGTGCCAGTTTGGGGACAGTTAATTCACCCCTCCACTTT,CASLGTVNSPLHF
NA,TRBD1,TRBJ1-1,TRBV18,TGTGCCAGCTCGAAACAGGGGGTGAACACTGAAGCTTTCTTT,CASSKQGVNTEAFF
NA,TRBD1,TRBJ1-5,TRBV24-1,TGTGCCACCAGTCAGGGGGTTCATAGCAATCAGCCCCAGCATTTT,CATSQGVHSNQPQHF
NA,TRBD1,TRBJ2-1,TRBV18,TGTGCCAGCTCGGGACAGGGGGCGGTCAATGAGCAGTTCTTC,CASSGQGAVNEQFF
few,NA,TRBJ1-1,TRBV11-2,TGTGCCAGCAGCTTACTTGGCCATGAAGCTTTCTTT,CASSLLGHEAFF
NA,NA,TRBJ2-7,TRBV5-1,TGCGCCAGCAGCCTGACCCAGGGGAACCTCTACGAGCAGTACTTC,CASSLTQGNLYEQYF
NA,NA,TRBJ1-5,TRBV7-2,TGTGCCAGCAGCCCCCGGGAATCATCCCGCGGCCAGCCCCAGCATTTT,CASSPRESSRGQPQHF
NA,TRBD1,TRBJ1-2,TRBV5-1,TGCGCCAGCAGCTGGGGACAGGGGGCTAACTATGGCTACACCTTC,CASSWGQGANYGYTF
NA,TRBD2,TRBJ2-1,TRBV27,TGTGCCAGCAGTCCAGGGACTAGCGGGGGGGTTGGAATCTATGAGCAGTTCTTC,CASSPGTSGGVGIYEQFF
NA,NA,TRBJ1-2,TRBV3-1/TRBV3-2,TGTGCCAGCAGCCAACTTCCCACAGCTGCCTATGGCTACACCTTC,CASSQLPTAAYGYTF
NA,NA,TRBJ1-5,TRBV7-2,TGTGCCAGCAGCGCCTACAGGGATCAGCCCCAGCATTTT,CASSAYRDQPQHF
NA,NA,TRBJ1-1,TRBV6-1,TGTGCCAGCAGTGAAGCTTCGGCGGTCACTGAAGCTTTCTTT,CASSEASAVTEAFF
NA,NA,TRBJ1-2,TRBV2,TGTGCCAGCAGTGATGGGGGGGCCCAGGGCGGCTATGGCTACACCTTC,CASSDGGAQGGYGYTF
NA,TRBD1,TRBJ2-7,TRBV5-5,TGTGCCAGCAGCTTGCCCGTCGGACAGGGTATGACCTACGAGCAGTACTTC,CASSLPVGQGMTYEQYF
NA,TRBD1,TRBJ1-5,TRBV7-8,TGTGCCAGCAGCATCCGGGACAGGTGGGGAGACCAGCATTTT,CASSIRDRWGDQHF
NA,NA,TRBJ1-4,TRBV2,TGTGCCAGCAGTGAAGCGTTAGCCGGTTGGAATGAAAAACTGTTTTTT,CASSEALAGWNEKLFF
NA,TRBD1,TRBJ1-4,TRBV5-1,TGCGCCAGCAGCTTGGGGGGACAGGCGGTTTGGGAAAAACTGTTTTTT,CASSLGGQAVWEKLFF
few,TRBD1,TRBJ1-6,TRBV30,TGTGCCTGGAGTATTGGGACAGGTGGCTCACCCCTCCACTTT,CAWSIGTGGSPLHF
NA,NA,TRBJ1-1,TRBV24-1,TGTGCCACCAGTGACACAACTAAGCCATTAAGGGGAGCTTTCTTT,CATSDTTKPLRGAFF
NA,NA,TRBJ2-7,TRBV14,TGTGCCAGCAGCATGAGACCCTCAGCGGTAAAGTATGACGAGCAGTACTTC,CASSMRPSAVKYDEQYF
NA,NA,TRBJ1-5,TRBV2,TGTGCCAGCTCCCTAGGCAGAGAAAGTCAGCCCCAGCATTTT,CASSLGRESQPQHF
NA,TRBD1,TRBJ2-1,TRBV19,TGTGCCAGTAGATGGGACAGAACGTACCATGAGCAGTTCTTC,CASRWDRTYHEQFF